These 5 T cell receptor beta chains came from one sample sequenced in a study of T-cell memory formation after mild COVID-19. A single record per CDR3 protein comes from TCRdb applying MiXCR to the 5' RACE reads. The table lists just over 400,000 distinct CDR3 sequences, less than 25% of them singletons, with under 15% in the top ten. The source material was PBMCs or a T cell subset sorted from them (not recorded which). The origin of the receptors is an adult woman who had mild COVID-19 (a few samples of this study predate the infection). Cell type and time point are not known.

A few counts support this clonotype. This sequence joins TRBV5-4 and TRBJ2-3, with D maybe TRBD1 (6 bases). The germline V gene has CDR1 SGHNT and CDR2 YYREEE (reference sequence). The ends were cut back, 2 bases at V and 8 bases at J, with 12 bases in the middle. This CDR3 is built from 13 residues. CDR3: CASSLQGRVTQYF. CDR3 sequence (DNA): TGTGCCAGCAGCTTACAGGGTAGGGTTACGCAGTATTTT.

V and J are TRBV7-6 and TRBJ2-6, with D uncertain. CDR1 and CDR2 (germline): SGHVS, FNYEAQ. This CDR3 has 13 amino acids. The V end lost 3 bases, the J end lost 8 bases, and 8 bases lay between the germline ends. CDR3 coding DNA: TGTGCCAGCAGCTTGGATCCGCCCAACGTCCTGACTTTC. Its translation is CASSLDPPNVLTF.

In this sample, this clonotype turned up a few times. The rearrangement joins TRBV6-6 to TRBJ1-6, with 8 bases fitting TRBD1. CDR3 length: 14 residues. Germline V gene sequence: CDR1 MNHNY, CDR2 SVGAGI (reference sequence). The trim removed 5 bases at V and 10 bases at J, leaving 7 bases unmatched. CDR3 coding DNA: TGTGCCAGCAGTCCACAGGGGGAAGCGTCACCCCTCCACTTT. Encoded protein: CASSPQGEASPLHF.

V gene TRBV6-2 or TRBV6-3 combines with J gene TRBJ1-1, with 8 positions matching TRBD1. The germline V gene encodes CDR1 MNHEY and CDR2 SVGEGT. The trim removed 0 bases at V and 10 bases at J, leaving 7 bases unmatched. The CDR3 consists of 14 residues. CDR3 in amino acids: CASSYSRTGYGAFF. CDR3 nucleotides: TGTGCCAGCAGTTACTCTCGGACAGGGTATGGAGCTTTCTTT.

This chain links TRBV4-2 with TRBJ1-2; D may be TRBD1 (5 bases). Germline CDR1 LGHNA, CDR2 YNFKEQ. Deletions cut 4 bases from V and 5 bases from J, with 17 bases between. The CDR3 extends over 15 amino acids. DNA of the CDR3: TGTGCCAGCAGCCCCGAGGGCCAGGGAGGATATGGCTACACCTTC. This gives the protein CASSPEGQGGYGYTF.